This is a list of T cell receptor beta chains from one sample in a study of shared clonotypes between healthy human individuals. Data came from immunoSEQ multiplex PCR; TCRdb stores just in-frame clones and leaves some out. The sample has 1.4 million or so clones; about 98.5% are singletons. Sequenced: naive CD4+ T cells sorted from blood. The receptors here all came from a man aged 30 to 45 in good health. Both conserved end residues are part of each CDR3. D genes are given only for firm matches. Expanded clones are given a class, and other clones once, few, many or no size at all.

DNA: TGTGCCAGCAGTGATTTAGGTGACAGCAAAACCTACGAGCAGTACTTC; CDR3: CASSDLGDSKTYEQYF; D: NA; size: NA; J: TRBJ2-7; V: TRBV2
DNA: TGTGCCAGTAGTATAGAACCCCTCTTGGCCGGGGGGCGCTCCTACGAGCAGTACTTC; CDR3: CASSIEPLLAGGRSYEQYF; D: NA; size: NA; J: TRBJ2-7; V: TRBV19
DNA: TGTGCCAGTAAAAGGACAGGGGATAGTGAAAAACTGTTTTTT; CDR3: CASKRTGDSEKLFF; D: TRBD1; size: NA; J: TRBJ1-4; V: TRBV6-6
DNA: TGTGCCAGCAGCCAAGACAGGGAGGACGGGGAGCTGTTTTTT; CDR3: CASSQDREDGELFF; D: NA; size: NA; J: TRBJ2-2; V: TRBV21-1
DNA: TGCGCCAGCAGCCACGAACTAGCGGGAGGCCAAAACATTCAGTACTTC; CDR3: CASSHELAGGQNIQYF; D: TRBD2; size: NA; J: TRBJ2-4; V: TRBV4-3
DNA: TGTGCCAGCTCACCCACAGGGGGCTTGTTTTCTGAAGCTTTCTTT; CDR3: CASSPTGGLFSEAFF; D: TRBD1; size: NA; J: TRBJ1-1; V: TRBV18
DNA: TGTGCCAGCAGCTTAGGATTGGCCTACAATGAGCAGTTCTTC; CDR3: CASSLGLAYNEQFF; D: NA; size: NA; J: TRBJ2-1; V: TRBV7-7
DNA: TGTGCCAGCAGTCGCGGGACTAGCGGGATCCTATTCAATGAGCAGTTCTTC; CDR3: CASSRGTSGILFNEQFF; D: TRBD2; size: NA; J: TRBJ2-1; V: TRBV28
DNA: TGTGCCAGCAGCCCTCCGGGAAAGAGCACCTACGAGCAGTACTTC; CDR3: CASSPPGKSTYEQYF; D: NA; size: NA; J: TRBJ2-7; V: TRBV7-2
DNA: TGTGCCAGCAGGGGGTTTGGAGAAAAACTGTTTTTT; CDR3: CASRGFGEKLFF; D: NA; size: NA; J: TRBJ1-4; V: TRBV28
DNA: TGTGCCAGCAGACCAAGCGGGGGGCTACTCTACAATGAGCAGTTCTTC; CDR3: CASRPSGGLLYNEQFF; D: TRBD2; size: NA; J: TRBJ2-1; V: TRBV5-4
DNA: TGTGCCAGCAGCACCTTATACAATGAGCAGTTCTTC; CDR3: CASSTLYNEQFF; D: NA; size: NA; J: TRBJ2-1; V: TRBV13
DNA: TGTGCCAGCAGTTACGGGGCGGCTAGCACAGATACGCAGTATTTT; CDR3: CASSYGAASTDTQYF; D: NA; size: NA; J: TRBJ2-3; V: TRBV6-5
DNA: TGTGCCAGCAGTGACGGTGGGAGGGGGCGCCACGAGCAGTACTTC; CDR3: CASSDGGRGRHEQYF; D: NA; size: NA; J: TRBJ2-7; V: TRBV2
DNA: TGTGCCAGTAGTCCCCATGAAAAGCCAAGGACTGAAGCTTTCTTT; CDR3: CASSPHEKPRTEAFF; D: NA; size: NA; J: TRBJ1-1; V: TRBV19
DNA: TGTGCCAGCAGTTCCAGGACAGGGGCCTGGAATGAGCAGTTCTTC; CDR3: CASSSRTGAWNEQFF; D: TRBD1; size: NA; J: TRBJ2-1; V: TRBV6-6
DNA: TGTGCCAGCAGTTTTCAGGGGGAAAGCAATCAGCCCCAGCATTTT; CDR3: CASSFQGESNQPQHF; D: TRBD1; size: NA; J: TRBJ1-5; V: TRBV28
DNA: TGTGTCAGCAGTCCCGGGACCCACGCCTACGAGCAGTACTTC; CDR3: CVSSPGTHAYEQYF; D: NA; size: NA; J: TRBJ2-7; V: TRBV6-1
DNA: TGCGCCAGCAACATGGACAGACCCGGGGCCGGGGAGCTGTTTTTT; CDR3: CASNMDRPGAGELFF; D: NA; size: NA; J: TRBJ2-2; V: TRBV5-1
DNA: TGTGCCAGTAGTAACAATCAGCCCCAGCATTTT; CDR3: CASSNNQPQHF; D: NA; size: NA; J: TRBJ1-5; V: TRBV19
DNA: TGTGCCAGCAGTTACTTCGTCGGGACTAGGGGCAATGAGCAGTTCTTC; CDR3: CASSYFVGTRGNEQFF; D: TRBD2; size: NA; J: TRBJ2-1; V: TRBV6-5
DNA: TGCGCCAGCAGCTTGACTAGCGGGAGTGGGACTAATGAGCAGTTCTTC; CDR3: CASSLTSGSGTNEQFF; D: TRBD2; size: NA; J: TRBJ2-1; V: TRBV5-1
DNA: TGTGCCAGCAGCCCCTCGGGCGGGAGGGCTCTAGAGACCCAGTACTTC; CDR3: CASSPSGGRALETQYF; D: TRBD2; size: NA; J: TRBJ2-5; V: TRBV5-4
DNA: TGTGCCAGCAGGATTTACAGGACCTACAATGAGCAGTTCTTC; CDR3: CASRIYRTYNEQFF; D: NA; size: NA; J: TRBJ2-1; V: TRBV6-5
DNA: TGTGCCAGCAGCTTGGCCCTAGGGATAGCGGACTCCTACAATGAGCAGTTCTTC; CDR3: CASSLALGIADSYNEQFF; D: NA; size: NA; J: TRBJ2-1; V: TRBV5-6
DNA: TGTGCCAGCACCGGAACCCCCGGCGAGCCCAATCAGCCCCAGCATTTT; CDR3: CASTGTPGEPNQPQHF; D: NA; size: NA; J: TRBJ1-5; V: TRBV7-8
DNA: TGTGCCAGCAGCTTGGCGCAGATGCTATCCTCTGGAAACACCATATATTTT; CDR3: CASSLAQMLSSGNTIYF; D: NA; size: NA; J: TRBJ1-3; V: TRBV5-5
DNA: TGTGCCAGCAGCCTCGGACAGGGGAGGTACGAGCAGTACTTC; CDR3: CASSLGQGRYEQYF; D: TRBD1; size: NA; J: TRBJ2-7; V: TRBV5-4
DNA: TGTGCTAGTGGTTGGCCTGAGACTGGACCAGGGGATGAGCAGTTCTTC; CDR3: CASGWPETGPGDEQFF; D: NA; size: NA; J: TRBJ2-1; V: TRBV12-5
DNA: TGTGCCAGCAGCTTGGAGCCCTACGAGCAGTACTTC; CDR3: CASSLEPYEQYF; D: NA; size: NA; J: TRBJ2-7; V: TRBV5-4
DNA: TGTGCCAGCAGCCCTTTGGTCGGGACAGTTGAAGCTTTCTTT; CDR3: CASSPLVGTVEAFF; D: TRBD1; size: NA; J: TRBJ1-1; V: TRBV7-2
DNA: TGCAGCGTTGAGTACGTCAGGGGGGGAACTGAAGCTTTCTTT; CDR3: CSVEYVRGGTEAFF; D: TRBD1; size: NA; J: TRBJ1-1; V: TRBV29-1
DNA: TGCAGCGTTCCCGGGACAGCGTCGAATGAAAAACTGTTTTTT; CDR3: CSVPGTASNEKLFF; D: TRBD1; size: NA; J: TRBJ1-4; V: TRBV29-1
DNA: TGTGCCAGCAGCCCGTCTTGGAACACTGAAGCTTTCTTT; CDR3: CASSPSWNTEAFF; D: NA; size: NA; J: TRBJ1-1; V: TRBV5-4
DNA: TGTGCCAGTAGCCACCGACTAGCGGGAAGCTACAATGAGCAGTTCTTC; CDR3: CASSHRLAGSYNEQFF; D: TRBD2; size: NA; J: TRBJ2-1; V: TRBV19
DNA: TGCAGCGTTTCGGGGGGCTCAGATACGCAGTATTTT; CDR3: CSVSGGSDTQYF; D: NA; size: NA; J: TRBJ2-3; V: TRBV29-1
DNA: TGTGCCACTCAGGGCCTAGCGGGATTCTACGAGCAGTACTTC; CDR3: CATQGLAGFYEQYF; D: TRBD2; size: NA; J: TRBJ2-7; V: TRBV28
DNA: TGTGCCAGCAGTTTACCCCCGGCGGGGCCAGCTTTCTTT; CDR3: CASSLPPAGPAFF; D: NA; size: few; J: TRBJ1-1; V: TRBV27
DNA: TGTGCCAGCAGCTTAGGGTCCGGGGTGGAAGCTTTCTTT; CDR3: CASSLGSGVEAFF; D: NA; size: NA; J: TRBJ1-1; V: TRBV7-2
DNA: TGTGCCAGCAGCTTGATGGACAACCGGAATCAGCCCCAGCATTTT; CDR3: CASSLMDNRNQPQHF; D: NA; size: NA; J: TRBJ1-5; V: TRBV5-6
DNA: TGTGCCAGCAGCATCAGGGGGGGACTCGATGCCACCGGGGAGCTGTTTTTT; CDR3: CASSIRGGLDATGELFF; D: NA; size: NA; J: TRBJ2-2; V: TRBV14
DNA: TGTGCCAGCAGCCAGAATTCGGGGGAGGGGAACATTCAGTACTTC; CDR3: CASSQNSGEGNIQYF; D: TRBD2; size: once; J: TRBJ2-4; V: TRBV4-2
DNA: TGCGCCAGCAGCTTGGTCAGCCACCAAGAGACCCAGTACTTC; CDR3: CASSLVSHQETQYF; D: NA; size: NA; J: TRBJ2-5; V: TRBV5-1
DNA: TGTGCCAGTAGTCTTCGGACAGATACGCAGTATTTT; CDR3: CASSLRTDTQYF; D: NA; size: NA; J: TRBJ2-3; V: TRBV19
DNA: TGTGCCAGCAGCTTCTCCAGGGCCTCAAATGAGCAGTTCTTC; CDR3: CASSFSRASNEQFF; D: NA; size: once; J: TRBJ2-1; V: TRBV11-3
DNA: TGTGCCAGCAGCTTGGGGGCTAGCGGGAGAACCTACAATGAGCAGTTCTTC; CDR3: CASSLGASGRTYNEQFF; D: TRBD2; size: NA; J: TRBJ2-1; V: TRBV5-4
DNA: TGTGCCAGCACCCAGGGGGGACAGTTCAATCAGCCCCAGCATTTT; CDR3: CASTQGGQFNQPQHF; D: TRBD1; size: NA; J: TRBJ1-5; V: TRBV5-5
DNA: TGTGCCAGCAGTTTAGCAGCCTCTAACTATGGCTACACCTTC; CDR3: CASSLAASNYGYTF; D: NA; size: NA; J: TRBJ1-2; V: TRBV27
DNA: TGTGCCAGCAGAGGGACCGTTGAAGCTTTCTTT; CDR3: CASRGTVEAFF; D: NA; size: NA; J: TRBJ1-1; V: TRBV7-8
DNA: TGCGCCAGCAGCTCCGGGACAGTCGGTGAAAAACTGTTTTTT; CDR3: CASSSGTVGEKLFF; D: TRBD1; size: NA; J: TRBJ1-4; V: TRBV5-1
DNA: TGTGCCAGCAGTTTAATTGGGTATGGCTACACCTTC; CDR3: CASSLIGYGYTF; D: NA; size: NA; J: TRBJ1-2; V: TRBV28
DNA: TGCGCCAGCAGACCGGGACTAGCGGGAGTAGATACGCAGTATTTT; CDR3: CASRPGLAGVDTQYF; D: TRBD2; size: once; J: TRBJ2-3; V: TRBV5-1